Sequencing of this TCR beta chain was carried out in a study of blood T cell repertoires in COVID-19. Across the study: From T cells, B-cell-depleted T cells, or PBMCs came the material, which was cDNA or gDNA.

In the authors' workflow: Quantification of nucleated cells was approximated via reference gene primer amplification. Data came from immunoSEQ multiplex PCR; TCRdb stores just in-frame clones and leaves some out. From that table come the V and J calls and clone size; the DNA was used to work out D and trimming. This table has 30,000 to 40,000 clones, around 80% appearing once. This CDR3 has 16 residues. The germline V gene has CDR1 KGHDR and CDR2 SFDVKD. J was trimmed by 4 bases and V by 1 base; bases with no gene match: 4. The sequencing sample was made of peripheral blood. This chain connects TRBV24-1 to TRBJ2-3, with 10 positions matching TRBD1. This clonotype was obtained from a man older than 75 with active or convalescent COVID-19. CDR3 coding DNA: TGTGCCACCAGTGATTTAGGACAGGGGGGCGCAGATACGCAGTATTTT. Translation gives CATSDLGQGGADTQYF.